This T cell receptor (beta chain) was observed in a study of T-cell reconstitution after alpha-beta-depleted transplantation in children. Study observations and caveats: At around two months after transplant, the alpha-beta T cells were reportedly derived from several hundred expanded clones that came from non-depleted graft cells. A year had passed since transplant, and T-cell counts and diversity by then came mostly from newly produced T cells. Some patients' high day-60 TCRbeta diversity was attributed to recipient cells surviving conditioning.

A TCRbeta library incorporating unique molecular identifiers was prepared. In TCRdb, the PCR reads were re-called with MiXCR into one record per CDR3 protein. The sample yields fewer than 550,000 distinct CDR3 sequences, roughly 16% seen once. Points on this clonotype: Its specificity is unknown.

This CDR3 is built from 15 residues. Germline V CDR1 and CDR2: SGHVS, FQNEAQ. With 5 bases clipped from V and 1 base from J, the junction kept 7 bases outside the gene matches. This rearrangement joins TRBV7-8 to TRBJ2-7; 8 positions match TRBD1. This clonotype originated in a boy in the first two years of life who had a stem cell transplant for Wiskott-Aldrich syndrome, so the T cells may come from the graft donor. Sequences were derived from PBMCs, mostly from graft donor cells, sampled 360 days after TCRalphabeta/CD19-depleted stem cell transplant. The CDR3 loop is CASSRRTGKSYEQYF. CDR3 in DNA: TGTGCCAGCAGCCGCAGGACAGGGAAGTCCTACGAGCAGTACTTC.